This T cell receptor beta chain was retrieved from a study of T cell responses to AZD1222 COVID-19 vaccine. Trimming shortened V by 2 bases and J by 1 base, and 12 bases separated the two germline ends. The germline gives CDR1 MNHEY, CDR2 SMNVEV (reference sequence). The length of the CDR3 is 16 residues. The repertoire was sequenced with immunoSEQ multiplex PCR; TCRdb's copy has only in-frame clones and lacks some. The data show 70,000 to 95,000 clones, with about 90% seen just once and approximately 1.4% held by the top ten. The specimen comprised peripheral blood, sampled 28 days after the second AZD1222 dose. This TCR was recovered from an adult who received the AZD1222 COVID-19 vaccine. The V gene is TRBV27, the J gene TRBJ2-1; the D is unclear. CDR3 sequence (DNA): TGTGCCAGCAGTTTAAAGTCTAAATTTTCCTACAATGAGCAGTTCTTC. It is translated as CASSLKSKFSYNEQFF.